Listed below are T cell receptor beta chains from one sample, sequenced in a study of blood T cell repertoires in COVID-19. TCRdb's table, derived via immunoSEQ multiplex PCR, lists solely in-frame clones and lacks some. This sample has about 190,000 clones, with approximately 90% found just once. Material for sequencing was peripheral blood. The receptors shown here come from a human donor in a cohort sampled during active COVID-19. Both conserved end residues are part of each CDR3. The order of the fields is D gene, J gene, clone size, V gene, CDR3 protein, CDR3 DNA. A D gene is named only where the DNA matches it firmly. Not every row has a clone size; where given, it reads once, few, many or a size class.

TRBD1,TRBJ1-3,NA,TRBV6-5,CASTISTGWNTIYF,TGTGCCAGCACTATATCGACAGGGTGGAACACCATATATTTT
TRBD1,TRBJ1-5,NA,TRBV6-2/TRBV6-3,CASSYSTSAGGFSQPQHF,TGTGCCAGCAGTTACTCGACGTCTGCAGGGGGCTTCAGTCAGCCCCAGCATTTT
NA,TRBJ1-2,once,TRBV19,CASSIEWENYGYTF,TGTGCCAGTAGTATCGAGTGGGAGAACTATGGCTACACCTTC
NA,TRBJ1-6,NA,TRBV3-1/TRBV3-2,CASRQGSYNSPLHF,TGTGCCAGCAGACAGGGTTCCTATAATTCACCCCTCCACTTT
NA,TRBJ2-7,NA,TRBV5-6,CASSFGTEYEQYF,TGTGCCAGCAGCTTCGGGACTGAGTACGAGCAGTACTTC
TRBD1,TRBJ2-6,NA,TRBV6-2/TRBV6-3,CASSPGQRYSGANVLTF,TGTGCCAGCAGTCCGGGACAGCGTTACTCTGGGGCCAACGTCCTGACTTTC
NA,TRBJ2-3,NA,TRBV7-2,CASSLSGAGTDTQYF,TGTGCCAGCAGCTTATCGGGCGCGGGTACAGATACGCAGTATTTT
TRBD1,TRBJ2-5,NA,TRBV6-6,CASSDRGPETQYF,TGTGCCAGCAGTGACAGGGGGCCTGAGACCCAGTACTTC
TRBD2,TRBJ2-7,once,TRBV5-4,CASSFTGGVREQYF,TGTGCCAGCAGCTTCACTGGGGGGGTTAGGGAGCAGTACTTC
NA,TRBJ2-1,NA,TRBV6-5,CASSYITGEQFF,TGTGCCAGCAGTTACATAACGGGTGAGCAGTTCTTC
NA,TRBJ2-1,NA,TRBV28,CASTLQGSYNEQFF,TGTGCCAGCACCCTACAGGGCTCCTACAATGAGCAGTTCTTC
NA,TRBJ1-3,few,TRBV2,CASTREQGNTIYF,TGTGCCAGCACTCGCGAACAGGGAAACACCATATATTTT
NA,TRBJ1-6,NA,TRBV6-5,CASSYEDSYNSPLHF,TGTGCCAGCAGTTACGAGGACTCCTATAATTCACCCCTCCACTTT
TRBD1,TRBJ1-2,NA,TRBV14,CASSLGTVYSLQGYTF,TGTGCCAGCAGCCTCGGGACAGTTTACTCACTCCAAGGCTACACCTTC
NA,TRBJ1-5,NA,TRBV7-2,CASSNQGSNQPQHF,TGTGCCAGCAGCAATCAGGGGAGCAATCAGCCCCAGCATTTT
TRBD1,TRBJ1-6,NA,TRBV5-1,CASSFDTDRHNSPLHF,TGCGCCAGCAGCTTCGATACGGACAGGCATAATTCACCCCTCCACTTT
TRBD1,TRBJ1-5,NA,TRBV5-4,CASSFEGAGQPQHF,TGTGCCAGCAGCTTCGAGGGGGCAGGTCAGCCCCAGCATTTT
NA,TRBJ1-3,once,TRBV28,CASSLSIGVSGNTIYF,TGTGCCAGCAGTTTATCAATAGGAGTCTCTGGAAACACCATATATTTT
TRBD1,TRBJ2-3,NA,TRBV5-1,CASSSDRVQDTQYF,TGCGCCAGCAGCTCGGACAGGGTGCAAGATACGCAGTATTTT
TRBD1,TRBJ2-1,NA,TRBV7-2,CASRKTGGEQFF,TGTGCCAGCAGGAAGACAGGGGGTGAGCAGTTCTTC
NA,TRBJ2-6,once,TRBV4-1,CASSQERSSGANVLTF,TGCGCCAGCAGCCAAGAGAGGAGCTCTGGGGCCAACGTCCTGACTTTC
TRBD1,TRBJ2-1,NA,TRBV19,CASQYGTGDNEQFF,TGTGCCAGCCAGTATGGGACAGGTGACAATGAGCAGTTCTTC
NA,TRBJ2-7,NA,TRBV10-3,CAISESIAVGYEQYF,TGTGCCATCAGTGAGTCGATTGCGGTAGGCTACGAGCAGTACTTC
NA,TRBJ2-1,NA,TRBV21-1,CASSGTSGWYVNEQFF,TGTGCCAGCAGTGGGACTAGCGGCTGGTACGTCAATGAGCAGTTCTTC
TRBD2,TRBJ2-7,once,TRBV28,CASSLLAGPWEQYF,TGTGCCAGCAGTTTACTAGCGGGCCCTTGGGAGCAGTACTTC
TRBD2,TRBJ2-3,NA,TRBV15,CATSRVSLAGGPVDTQYF,TGTGCCACCAGCAGAGTATCACTAGCGGGAGGGCCGGTGGATACGCAGTATTTT
TRBD2,TRBJ2-2,NA,TRBV9,CASSERPGTSGRAYTGELFF,TGTGCCAGCAGCGAGCGACCAGGGACTAGCGGGAGGGCTTACACCGGGGAGCTGTTTTTT
NA,TRBJ1-4,NA,TRBV6-1,CASSEVWRNEKLFF,TGTGCCAGCAGTGAAGTCTGGAGGAATGAAAAACTGTTTTTT
NA,TRBJ2-4,NA,TRBV7-2,CASSRDSNIQYF,TGTGCCAGCAGCCGGGACTCAAACATTCAGTACTTC
NA,TRBJ2-7,once,TRBV27,CASSQRDTTTYEQYF,TGTGCCAGCAGTCAGCGGGACACCACAACCTACGAGCAGTACTTC
NA,TRBJ2-3,NA,TRBV6-2/TRBV6-3,CASSPSRGGTDTQYF,TGTGCCAGCAGCCCAAGCAGGGGGGGCACAGATACGCAGTATTTT
NA,TRBJ2-2,NA,TRBV7-2,CASSLDAGQTGELFF,TGTGCCAGCAGCTTAGACGCGGGACAGACCGGGGAGCTGTTTTTT
TRBD1,TRBJ2-6,NA,TRBV7-2,CASSKGQPISGANVLTF,TGTGCCAGCAGCAAGGGACAGCCAATTTCTGGGGCCAACGTCCTGACTTTC
NA,TRBJ2-1,NA,TRBV27,CASSLGGDLERYNEQFF,TGTGCCAGCAGTTTAGGAGGGGATTTAGAGAGATACAATGAGCAGTTCTTC
TRBD1,TRBJ2-7,NA,TRBV2,CASSELTGLTYEQYF,TGTGCCAGCAGTGAATTGACAGGGTTAACCTACGAGCAGTACTTC
NA,TRBJ1-5,NA,TRBV19,CASSYAGSQPQHF,TGTGCCAGTAGTTATGCAGGGTCTCAGCCCCAGCATTTT
NA,TRBJ2-7,NA,TRBV18,CASSPLTRGASEQYF,TGTGCCAGCTCACCGTTAACCAGGGGAGCAAGCGAGCAGTACTTC
NA,TRBJ2-1,NA,TRBV9,CASSVDIDEQFF,TGTGCCAGCAGCGTAGATATCGATGAGCAGTTCTTC
NA,TRBJ2-5,NA,TRBV5-4,CASSKGLAETQYF,TGTGCCAGCAGCAAAGGGTTAGCGGAGACCCAGTACTTC
TRBD1,TRBJ2-7,NA,TRBV24-1,CATSDLTGVYEQYF,TGTGCCACCAGTGATTTGACAGGGGTTTACGAGCAGTACTTC
NA,TRBJ2-2,NA,TRBV20-1,CSAQITGELFF,TGCAGTGCACAGATTACCGGGGAGCTGTTTTTT
TRBD2,TRBJ2-4,NA,TRBV29-1,CSAASGLAKNIQYF,TGCAGCGCCGCTAGCGGATTAGCCAAAAACATTCAGTACTTC
NA,TRBJ1-5,NA,TRBV6-2/TRBV6-3,CASSSLGDNQPQHF,TGTGCCAGCAGTTCGCTCGGGGACAATCAGCCCCAGCATTTT
TRBD2,TRBJ2-1,NA,TRBV14,CASSLGLAGINEQFF,TGTGCCAGCAGCCTGGGACTAGCCGGTATAAATGAGCAGTTCTTC
TRBD1,TRBJ2-5,NA,TRBV19,CASSPGTGGTQYF,TGTGCCAGTAGTCCCGGGACAGGGGGGACCCAGTACTTC
TRBD1,TRBJ2-2,NA,TRBV27,CASSLKTGVNTGELFF,TGTGCCAGCAGTTTAAAAACAGGGGTGAACACCGGGGAGCTGTTTTTT